This T cell receptor beta chain was sequenced during a study of technical replicates of blood from a handful of donors. Sequenced by immunoSEQ multiplex PCR; TCRdb stores in-frame clones only, minus some. The sample includes 75,000 to 90,000 clones, 95% of them seen just once. Input material: T cells isolated from PBMCs. This sequence was found in a human donor in good health.

Written as DNA, the CDR3 is TGTGCCAGCACAATAGGGGGCGGACTAGCGGGGGCCTACAATGAGCAGTTCTTC. Translation: CASTIGGGLAGAYNEQFF. V is TRBV27 and J is TRBJ2-1, with 13 bases that match TRBD2. Germline V CDR1 and CDR2: MNHEY, SMNVEV (reference sequence). CDR3 length equals 18 residues. V lost 7 bases, J lost 2 bases, and 11 bases stayed unmatched.